The clone carrying this T cell receptor beta chain was counted only a few times. What it recognizes is unknown. Uncontrolled infection, other autoimmune disease, pregnancy and lactation each barred patients from inclusion. The blood sample was taken at first hyperthyroidism diagnosis, before any ophthalmopathy symptoms. The sample is drawn from a study of T cells in Graves' hyperthyroidism and ophthalmopathy. Study-wide background: Peripheral blood was drawn at first diagnosis, prior to all treatment.

The CDR3 regions of TCR beta were amplified from RNA transcripts. HTBI primers were employed in a first-round RT-PCR of the TCR CDR3. Each CDR3 protein gets one entry after TCRdb re-called the multiplex PCR reads with MiXCR. The sample carries under 300,000 distinct CDR3 sequences, 14% to 15% recorded once. Germline loops: CDR1 KGHSH, CDR2 LQKENI. Trimming took 0 bases from V and 15 from J; bases not matched to a gene: 8. This CDR3 comprises 13 residues. Study results and caveats: Ophthalmopathy prediction by the model preceded onset by a median 6.5 months.

This clonotype was obtained from a woman in her thirties or forties with Graves' hyperthyroidism that later progressed to Graves' ophthalmopathy. Material: blood. V usage is TRBV18 and J usage is TRBJ2-1; 7 bases match TRBD2. DNA for the CDR3: TGTGCCAGCTCACCACCGGGCCGGACTAGGAGGTTCTTC. Residues: CASSPPGRTRRFF.